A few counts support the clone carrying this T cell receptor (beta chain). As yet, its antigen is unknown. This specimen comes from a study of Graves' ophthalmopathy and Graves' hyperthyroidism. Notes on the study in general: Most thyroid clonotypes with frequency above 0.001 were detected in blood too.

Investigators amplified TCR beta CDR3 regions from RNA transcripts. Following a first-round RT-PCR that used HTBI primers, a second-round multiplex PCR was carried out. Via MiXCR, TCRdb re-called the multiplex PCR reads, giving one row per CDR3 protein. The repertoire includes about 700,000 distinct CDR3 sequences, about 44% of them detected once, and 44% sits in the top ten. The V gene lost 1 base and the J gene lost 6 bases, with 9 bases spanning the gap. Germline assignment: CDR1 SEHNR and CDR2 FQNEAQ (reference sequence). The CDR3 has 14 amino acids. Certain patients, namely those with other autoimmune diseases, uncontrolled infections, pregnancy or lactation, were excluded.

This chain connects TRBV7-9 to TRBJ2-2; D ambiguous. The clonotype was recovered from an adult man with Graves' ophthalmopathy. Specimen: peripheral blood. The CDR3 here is CASSLVANPGELFF. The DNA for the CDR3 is TGTGCCAGCAGCTTAGTGGCTAACCCCGGGGAGCTGTTTTTT.